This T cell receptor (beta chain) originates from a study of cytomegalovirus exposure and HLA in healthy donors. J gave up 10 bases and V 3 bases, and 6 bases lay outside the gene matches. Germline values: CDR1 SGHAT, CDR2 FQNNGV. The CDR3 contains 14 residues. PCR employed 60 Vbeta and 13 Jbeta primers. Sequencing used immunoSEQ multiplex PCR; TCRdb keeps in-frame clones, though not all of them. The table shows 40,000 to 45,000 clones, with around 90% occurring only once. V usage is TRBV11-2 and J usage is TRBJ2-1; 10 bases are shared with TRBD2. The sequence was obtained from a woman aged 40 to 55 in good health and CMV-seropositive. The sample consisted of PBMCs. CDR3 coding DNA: TGTGCCAGCAGCTTGAGCGGGAGGGTAGACGAGCAGTTCTTC. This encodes CASSLSGRVDEQFF.